The source of this TCR beta chain is a study of cytomegalovirus exposure and HLA in healthy donors. Overall study findings and caveats: A later analysis showed that HLA-associated TCR beta chains had undergone more clonal expansion than equally common others. After further analysis at a later stage, roughly 15,000 TCR beta sequences were associated with HLA alleles at 0.05 false discovery rate. Immune exposure information comprised only CMV serostatus.

V dropped 4 bases and J dropped 0 bases, with 13 bases sitting between them. The germline V gene has CDR1 LNHDA and CDR2 SQIVND (reference sequence). This CDR3 spans 16 amino acids. As for this clone: Antigen: not known.

Primers for the PCR totalled 60 Vbeta and 13 Jbeta. Some clones are missing from TCRdb's copy, which holds only in-frame ones; the method was immunoSEQ multiplex PCR. This table holds roughly 200,000 clones, roughly 85% found once. This TCR derives from a woman aged 25 to 39 in good health and CMV-seropositive. Sequencing used PBMCs. The V and J genes are TRBV19 and TRBJ1-5; no clear D. The CDR3 sequence is CASSTLRLHSNQPQHF. The CDR3 coding sequence is TGTGCCAGTAGTACCCTTCGACTACATAGCAATCAGCCCCAGCATTTT.